These T cell receptor beta chains were read from a single sample in a study of shared clonotypes between healthy human individuals. Measured with immunoSEQ multiplex PCR; TCRdb has only the in-frame clones, and not every one. This table holds more than 500,000 clones, about 96% found once. The sample consisted of naive CD4+ T cells sorted from blood. The receptors were gathered from a woman aged 25 to 39 in good health. Each CDR3 is given with its conserved first and last residue. The order of the fields is V gene, J gene, clone size, D gene, CDR3 protein, CDR3 DNA. A D gene is named only where the DNA matches it firmly. A row's size may be missing; if present it is once, few, many or a size class.

V gene: TRBV5-1; J gene: TRBJ2-1; clone size: once; D gene: TRBD1; CDR3 protein: CASSLEPGQSYNEQFF; CDR3 DNA: TGCGCCAGCAGCTTGGAGCCGGGACAGTCTTACAATGAGCAGTTCTTC
V gene: TRBV4-1; J gene: TRBJ1-2; clone size: NA; D gene: NA; CDR3 protein: CASSQAGIYGYTF; CDR3 DNA: TGCGCCAGCAGCCAAGCAGGGATCTATGGCTACACCTTC
V gene: TRBV5-1; J gene: TRBJ2-7; clone size: NA; D gene: NA; CDR3 protein: CASSIRDSSEQYF; CDR3 DNA: TGCGCCAGCAGCATCAGGGACTCCAGCGAGCAGTACTTC
V gene: TRBV19; J gene: TRBJ2-3; clone size: NA; D gene: TRBD2; CDR3 protein: CASSIAVGTSGESDTQYF; CDR3 DNA: TGTGCCAGTAGTATTGCAGTTGGTACTAGCGGGGAATCAGATACGCAGTATTTT
V gene: TRBV2; J gene: TRBJ2-7; clone size: few; D gene: NA; CDR3 protein: CASSDGTLGYEQYF; CDR3 DNA: TGTGCCAGCAGTGATGGCACATTGGGATACGAGCAGTACTTC
V gene: TRBV6-1; J gene: TRBJ2-5; clone size: NA; D gene: TRBD2; CDR3 protein: CASSGMTSGRETQYF; CDR3 DNA: TGTGCCAGCAGTGGGATGACTAGCGGGAGGGAGACCCAGTACTTC
V gene: TRBV28; J gene: TRBJ2-7; clone size: NA; D gene: TRBD2; CDR3 protein: CASRELAGGLYVEQYF; CDR3 DNA: TGTGCCAGCAGGGAGCTAGCGGGAGGTCTATACGTGGAGCAGTACTTC
V gene: TRBV7-8; J gene: TRBJ2-1; clone size: NA; D gene: NA; CDR3 protein: CASSSGRGNEQFF; CDR3 DNA: TGTGCCAGCAGCTCGGGGCGCGGGAATGAGCAGTTCTTC
V gene: TRBV2; J gene: TRBJ2-7; clone size: NA; D gene: TRBD1; CDR3 protein: CDRTGQGVYEQYF; CDR3 DNA: TGCGACCGTACGGGACAGGGGGTATACGAGCAGTACTTC
V gene: TRBV5-1; J gene: TRBJ2-5; clone size: NA; D gene: TRBD2; CDR3 protein: CASSRIAGRETQYF; CDR3 DNA: TGCGCCAGCAGTCGGATAGCGGGAAGGGAGACCCAGTACTTC
V gene: TRBV5-1; J gene: TRBJ1-1; clone size: NA; D gene: NA; CDR3 protein: CASSFGQVRAEAFF; CDR3 DNA: TGCGCCAGCAGCTTTGGACAAGTCCGGGCTGAAGCTTTCTTT
V gene: TRBV5-1; J gene: TRBJ1-4; clone size: NA; D gene: TRBD1; CDR3 protein: CASSLSRDRVANEKLFF; CDR3 DNA: TGCGCCAGCAGCCTGTCCCGGGACAGGGTAGCTAATGAAAAACTGTTTTTT
V gene: TRBV5-4; J gene: TRBJ1-6; clone size: NA; D gene: NA; CDR3 protein: CASSNIMPNSPLHF; CDR3 DNA: TGTGCCAGCAGCAACATTATGCCGAATTCACCCCTCCACTTT
V gene: TRBV28; J gene: TRBJ1-1; clone size: NA; D gene: NA; CDR3 protein: CASSYGWGVSEAFF; CDR3 DNA: TGTGCCAGCAGTTACGGGTGGGGGGTTAGTGAAGCTTTCTTT
V gene: TRBV19; J gene: TRBJ1-4; clone size: NA; D gene: NA; CDR3 protein: CASSTLLAGLGEKLFF; CDR3 DNA: TGTGCCAGTAGTACCCTCCTCGCGGGATTAGGTGAAAAACTGTTTTTT
V gene: TRBV4-1; J gene: TRBJ2-7; clone size: NA; D gene: TRBD2; CDR3 protein: CASSPGLAGNVRRGEQYF; CDR3 DNA: TGCGCCAGCAGTCCCGGACTAGCGGGAAACGTCCGGCGTGGCGAGCAGTACTTC
V gene: TRBV23-1; J gene: TRBJ2-3; clone size: NA; D gene: NA; CDR3 protein: CASTSRYPRTDTQYF; CDR3 DNA: TGCGCCAGCACCAGTCGCTACCCCCGCACAGATACGCAGTATTTT
V gene: TRBV28; J gene: TRBJ2-3; clone size: NA; D gene: TRBD1; CDR3 protein: CASSITGGGTDTQYF; CDR3 DNA: TGTGCCAGCTCGATTACAGGGGGTGGCACAGATACGCAGTATTTT
V gene: TRBV28; J gene: TRBJ2-7; clone size: NA; D gene: TRBD2; CDR3 protein: CASSPRGKPGLAVNTYEQYF; CDR3 DNA: TGTGCCAGCAGTCCCCGTGGGAAGCCGGGACTAGCGGTGAACACCTACGAGCAGTACTTC
V gene: TRBV2; J gene: TRBJ1-2; clone size: NA; D gene: TRBD1; CDR3 protein: CASRVTGVRGYTF; CDR3 DNA: TGTGCCAGCAGAGTTACAGGGGTCCGTGGCTACACCTTC
V gene: TRBV5-6; J gene: TRBJ2-7; clone size: few; D gene: NA; CDR3 protein: CASSLGGTEQYF; CDR3 DNA: TGTGCCAGCAGCTTGGGAGGGACCGAGCAGTACTTC
V gene: TRBV7-9; J gene: TRBJ2-1; clone size: NA; D gene: NA; CDR3 protein: CASSLGVPQKQFF; CDR3 DNA: TGTGCCAGCAGCTTAGGTGTTCCACAGAAGCAGTTCTTC
V gene: TRBV5-1; J gene: TRBJ2-1; clone size: NA; D gene: NA; CDR3 protein: CASGTWGRDNEQFF; CDR3 DNA: TGCGCCAGCGGAACGTGGGGGAGAGACAATGAGCAGTTCTTC
V gene: TRBV5-1; J gene: TRBJ2-2; clone size: NA; D gene: NA; CDR3 protein: CASSSSGTALGELFF; CDR3 DNA: TGCGCCAGCAGCTCCTCCGGGACTGCCCTCGGGGAGCTGTTTTTT
V gene: TRBV18; J gene: TRBJ2-7; clone size: NA; D gene: NA; CDR3 protein: CASSPNRQGLGVSYEQYF; CDR3 DNA: TGTGCCAGCTCACCAAACAGGCAGGGGTTAGGTGTTTCCTACGAGCAGTACTTC
V gene: TRBV4-2; J gene: TRBJ1-2; clone size: NA; D gene: NA; CDR3 protein: CASSQAVNYGYTF; CDR3 DNA: TGTGCCAGCAGCCAAGCAGTTAACTATGGCTACACCTTC